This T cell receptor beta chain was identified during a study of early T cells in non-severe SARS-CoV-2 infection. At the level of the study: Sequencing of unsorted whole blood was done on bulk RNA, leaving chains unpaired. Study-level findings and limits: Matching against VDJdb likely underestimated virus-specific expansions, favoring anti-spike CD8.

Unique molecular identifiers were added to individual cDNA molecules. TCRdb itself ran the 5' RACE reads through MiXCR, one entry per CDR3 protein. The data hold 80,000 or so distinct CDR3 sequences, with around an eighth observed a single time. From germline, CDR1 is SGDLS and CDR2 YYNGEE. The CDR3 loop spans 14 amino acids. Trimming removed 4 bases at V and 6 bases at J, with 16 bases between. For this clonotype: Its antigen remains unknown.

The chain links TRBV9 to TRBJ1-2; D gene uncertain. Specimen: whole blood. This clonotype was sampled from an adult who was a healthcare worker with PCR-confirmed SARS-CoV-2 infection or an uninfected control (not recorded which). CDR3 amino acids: CASSPLQTSHGYTF. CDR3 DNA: TGTGCCAGCAGCCCCCTTCAGACAAGCCATGGCTACACCTTC.